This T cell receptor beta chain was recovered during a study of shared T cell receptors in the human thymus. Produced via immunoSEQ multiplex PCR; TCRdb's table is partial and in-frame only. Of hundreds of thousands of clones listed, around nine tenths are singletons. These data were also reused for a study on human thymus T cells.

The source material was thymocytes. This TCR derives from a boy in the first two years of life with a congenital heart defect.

The CDR3 DNA reads as TGTGCCAGCCCTCAAAAGCCCCCGACAGGGGCGCGGAACACCGGGGAGCTGTTTTTT. Amino acid sequence: CASPQKPPTGARNTGELFF. The rearrangement links TRBV18 to TRBJ2-2, with TRBD1 matching 8 bases. J gave up 1 base and V 8 bases, and 18 bases lay outside the gene matches. Per the germline V gene, CDR1 is KGHSH and CDR2 is LQKENI. The CDR3 spans 19 residues.